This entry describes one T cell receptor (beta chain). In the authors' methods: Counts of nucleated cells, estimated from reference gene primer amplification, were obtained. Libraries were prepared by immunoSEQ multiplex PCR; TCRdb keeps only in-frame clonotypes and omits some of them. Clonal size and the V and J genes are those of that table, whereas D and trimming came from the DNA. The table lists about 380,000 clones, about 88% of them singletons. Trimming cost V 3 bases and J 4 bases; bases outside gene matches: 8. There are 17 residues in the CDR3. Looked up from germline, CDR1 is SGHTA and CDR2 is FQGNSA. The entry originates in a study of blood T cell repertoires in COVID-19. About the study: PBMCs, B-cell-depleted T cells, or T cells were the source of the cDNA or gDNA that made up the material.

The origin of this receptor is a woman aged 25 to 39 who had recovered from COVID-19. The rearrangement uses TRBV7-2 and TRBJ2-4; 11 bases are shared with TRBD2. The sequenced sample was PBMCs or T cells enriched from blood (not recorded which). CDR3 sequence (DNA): TGTGCCAGCAGCTTTCTCCCGGGACTAGCGGATAAAAACATTCAGTACTTC. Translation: CASSFLPGLADKNIQYF.